Presented here are 27 T cell receptor beta chains from one specimen sequenced in a study of cytomegalovirus exposure and HLA in healthy donors. Sequencing was performed with immunoSEQ multiplex PCR; in TCRdb, only in-frame clones are kept and a portion is missing. The sample holds over 55,000 clones, around 96% seen once. The sample consisted of PBMCs. The receptors were sampled from a man between 18 and 35 years old in good health and CMV-seronegative.

CDR3 protein: CASSESGRYNNEQFF. In DNA form, the CDR3 reads TGCGCCAGCAGCGAAAGCGGGAGGTACAACAATGAGCAGTTCTTC. The chain joins TRBV5-1 to TRBJ2-1; 9 bases are shared with TRBD2. The CDR3 has 15 amino acids. The J segment lost 5 bases and the V segment lost 4 bases, leaving 7 bases of the junction unmatched. The V gene's germline CDR1 is SGHRS and CDR2 YFSETQ.

Here the CDR3 DNA reads TGTGCCTGGAGTGTCTCCGGGACTACACGAACAGGGGAGCAGTACTTC. It yields the protein CAWSVSGTTRTGEQYF. The chain couples TRBV30 to TRBJ2-7, with TRBD2 as a possible D gene (7 bases). CDR1 is GTSNPN and CDR2 is SVGIG in the germline V gene (reference sequence). V dropped 0 bases and J dropped 7 bases, with 22 bases sitting between them. This CDR3 is 16 amino acids long.

The chain employs TRBV4-1 and TRBJ2-1, with 8 bases matching TRBD2. The CDR3 covers 14 residues. CDR1 is MGHRA and CDR2 is YSYEKL in the germline V gene. V shed 4 bases and J 8 bases; nucleotides not matched to a gene: 7. The CDR3 region is CASSRQRERDEQFF. The CDR3 DNA is TGCGCCAGCAGCCGCCAGCGGGAGAGGGATGAGCAGTTCTTC.

This chain links TRBV28 with TRBJ1-1; TRBD1 aligns across 8 bases. The V gene end was trimmed by 6 bases and the J gene end by 0 bases; junction bases not matched to a gene: 3. The germline CDR1 and CDR2 sequences are MDHEN and SYDVKM. This CDR3 contains 14 residues. In DNA, the CDR3 is TGTGCCAGCAGCAAGGACAGGGTGAACACTGAAGCTTTCTTT. Translating gives CASSKDRVNTEAFF. The variable domain in full, completed from reference TRBV28 and TRBJ1-1, reads DVKVTQSSRYLVKRTGEKVFLECVQDMDHENMFWYRQDPGLGLRLIYFSYDVKMKEKGDIPEGYSVSREKKERFSLILESASTNQTSMYLCASSKDRVNTEAFFGQGTRLTVV.

The chain employs TRBV5-4 and TRBJ2-3; D perhaps matches TRBD2 (5 bases). Trimming cost V 4 bases and J 6 bases, with 12 bases left between them. This CDR3 contains 13 residues. The V gene's germline CDR1 is SGHNT and CDR2 YYREEE (reference sequence). The CDR3 loop is CASSPVGVDTQYF. The CDR3 coding sequence is TGTGCCAGCAGCCCGGTCGGGGTGGATACGCAGTATTTT.

This chain's CDR3 is CASSGGTLYNSPLHF. The CDR3, as DNA: TGTGCCAGCAGTGGTGGGACACTCTATAATTCACCCCTCCACTTT. The V gene is TRBV6-1, the J gene TRBJ1-6; possibly TRBD1 for D (6 bases). Per germline, CDR1 MNHNS and CDR2 SASEGT. V lost 4 bases, J lost 3 bases, and 10 bases lay in between. The CDR3 contains 15 residues.

The rearrangement links TRBV5-1 to TRBJ2-7, with TRBD2 matching 13 bases. V lost 4 bases, J lost 5 bases, and 9 bases stayed unmatched. This CDR3 contains 16 residues. CDR1 and CDR2 from the germline V gene are SGHRS and YFSETQ. CDR3 bases: TGCGCCAGCAGCCCCCGGACTAGCGGGAGATCCCACGAGCAGTACTTC. As protein: CASSPRTSGRSHEQYF. Full variable domain (rest looked up from reference TRBV5-1 and TRBJ2-7): KAGVTQTPRYLIKTRGQQVTLSCSPISGHRSVSWYQQTPGQGLQFLFEYFSETQRNKGNFPGRFSGRQFSNSRSEMNVSTLELGDSALYLCASSPRTSGRSHEQYFGPGTRLTVT.

The chain couples TRBV4-1 to TRBJ2-1, with a possible D match to TRBD1 (6 bases). CDR3 length: 17 amino acids. Trimming left V 5 bases short and J 9 bases short, with 26 bases between. Germline V lookup: CDR1 MGHRA, CDR2 YSYEKL. CDR3: CASSFQGQRLQGGEQFF. Here the CDR3 DNA reads TGCGCCAGCAGCTTTCAAGGGCAACGGCTCCAAGGGGGTGAGCAGTTCTTC.

The rearrangement joins TRBV9 to TRBJ1-2; 7 bases are shared with TRBD1. With 4 bases clipped from V and 4 bases from J, the junction kept 10 bases outside the gene matches. The CDR3 spans 15 residues. Looked up from germline, CDR1 is SGDLS and CDR2 is YYNGEE. This CDR3 is CASSPQAGGGYGYTF. The CDR3 DNA sequence: TGTGCCAGCAGCCCCCAGGCAGGGGGAGGCTATGGCTACACCTTC.

The chain recombines TRBV5-1 with TRBJ2-7; D is possibly TRBD2 (6 bases). V was shortened by 3 bases and J by 5 bases, with 18 bases between the two germline ends. The CDR3 sequence is 15 residues long. CDR1 is SGHRS, CDR2 YFSETQ, per germline. The DNA for the CDR3 is TGCGCCAGCAGCTGGGGGTTTGGGGGAGGCCACGAGCAGTACTTC. Its translation: CASSWGFGGGHEQYF.

The V and J genes are TRBV7-2 and TRBJ2-7; 8 nucleotides line up with TRBD1. The CDR3 consists of 14 residues. The V gene end was trimmed by 5 bases and the J gene end by 3 bases; junction bases not matched to a gene: 6. Per germline, CDR1 SGHTA and CDR2 FQGNSA. The CDR3 loop is CASSRVDRDYEQYF. The DNA of the CDR3 is TGTGCCAGCAGCCGGGTGGACAGGGACTACGAGCAGTACTTC. Full variable domain (missing parts from reference TRBV7-2 and TRBJ2-7): GAGVSQSPSNKVTEKGKDVELRCDPISGHTALYWYRQSLGQGLEFLIYFQGNSAPDKSGLPSDRFSAERTGGSVSTLTIQRTQQEDSAVYLCASSRVDRDYEQYFGPGTRLTVT.

V and J are TRBV13 and TRBJ2-3; TRBD2 might be the D (5 bases). The V end lost 4 bases, the J end lost 6 bases, and 11 bases lay between the germline ends. CDR1 and CDR2 (germline): PRHDT, FYEKMQ (reference sequence). The CDR3 consists of 13 residues. The CDR3 DNA is TGTGCCAGCAGCTCCCGGGGAGCCGATACGCAGTATTTT. As protein: CASSSRGADTQYF.

This rearrangement joins TRBV10-3 to TRBJ2-3; the match to TRBD1 covers 8 bases. This CDR3 comprises 13 residues. The germline V gene has CDR1 ENHRY and CDR2 SYGVKD. V lost 4 bases, J lost 3 bases, and 0 bases stayed unmatched. CDR3 sequence reads: CAISGTGTDTQYF. In DNA form, the CDR3 reads TGTGCCATCAGTGGGACAGGGACAGATACGCAGTATTTT.

The chain combines TRBV4-3 with TRBJ2-3; 8 bases match TRBD1. This CDR3 spans 17 amino acids. Germline trimming cut 5 bases from V and 5 bases from J; bases unmatched to any gene: 15. Germline CDR1 is LGHNA and CDR2 is YSLEER. The CDR3 sequence is CASSDYERGQGVDTQYF. CDR3 DNA: TGCGCCAGCAGCGACTATGAGCGCGGACAGGGTGTAGATACGCAGTATTTT.

The chain links TRBV28 to TRBJ2-5, with D uncertain. V lost 8 bases and J 5 bases, leaving 9 bases between the germline ends. CDR1 and CDR2 from the germline V gene are MDHEN and SYDVKM. There are 11 residues in the CDR3. The CDR3 is CASGLWETQYF. As DNA, the CDR3 is TGTGCCAGCGGCCTTTGGGAGACCCAGTACTTC.

The rearrangement uses TRBV9 and TRBJ2-1; 10 nucleotides match TRBD1. The trim removed 0 bases at V and 9 bases at J, leaving 9 bases unmatched. The CDR3 contains 16 residues. Per the germline V gene, CDR1 is SGDLS and CDR2 is YYNGEE. The CDR3 sequence is CASSVGGGTGAIEQFF. For the CDR3, the DNA is TGTGCCAGCAGCGTAGGAGGGGGGACAGGGGCTATTGAGCAGTTCTTC.

This chain connects TRBV6-6 to TRBJ2-7; weak D call: TRBD1 (6 bases). The V end lost 5 bases, the J end lost 2 bases, and 10 bases lay between the germline ends. Germline V gene lookup returns CDR1 MNHNY and CDR2 SVGAGI (reference sequence). CDR3 length equals 13 residues. CDR3 nucleotides: TGTGCCAGCAGTCAGGGGCCGGCCTACGAGCAGTACTTC. Amino acid sequence: CASSQGPAYEQYF.

In this sample, this clone turned up a few times. The chain carries TRBV5-4 and TRBJ2-1; D possibly corresponds to TRBD2 (7 bases). V was trimmed by 4 bases and J by 0 bases, leaving 14 bases between them. From germline, CDR1 is SGHNT and CDR2 YYREEE (reference sequence). This CDR3 region has 16 residues. The CDR3 DNA reads TGTGCCAGCAGCGTTGGGGGGGCTTCCTCCTACAATGAGCAGTTCTTC. It translates to CASSVGGASSYNEQFF.

This clone has only one observation. The rearrangement joins TRBV19 to TRBJ2-5; 7 bases are shared with TRBD1. CDR3 length: 13 residues. With V trimmed by 9 bases and J by 5 bases, 9 bases remained unmatched. The germline CDR1 and CDR2 sequences are LNHDA and SQIVND (reference sequence). CDR3 region: CASSMTGIETQYF. The CDR3 nucleotides read TGTGCCAGCTCAATGACAGGGATCGAGACCCAGTACTTC.

V usage is TRBV27 and J usage is TRBJ2-7, with TRBD1 as a possible D gene (6 bases). V shed 3 bases and J shed 0 bases, with 21 bases lying between them. The germline V gene encodes CDR1 MNHEY and CDR2 SMNVEV (reference sequence). The CDR3 covers 18 residues. CDR3 sequence reads: CASSLGYPRDKISYEQYF. The CDR3 nucleotides read TGTGCCAGCAGTTTGGGGTACCCCCGGGACAAGATCTCCTACGAGCAGTACTTC.

The V call is TRBV21-1, the J call TRBJ2-5; whether TRBD2, the table's D call, matches the DNA was not checked. TRBV21-1 has pseudogene status. The CDR3 sequence is 16 residues long. The CDR3 region is CASRGSAGLGGETQYF. The CDR3 DNA follows: TGTGCCAGCAGGGGGAGTGCGGGGCTGGGAGGAGAGACCCAGTACTTC.

V gene TRBV11-2 combines with J gene TRBJ2-2; TRBD1 aligns across 9 bases. After removal of 8 bases from V and 2 bases from J, the junction contained 6 bases not matched to a gene. This CDR3 contains 15 residues. Germline assignment: CDR1 SGHAT and CDR2 FQNNGV. In DNA, the CDR3 is TGTGCCAGCCCAGGGACAGGGCGTAACACCGGGGAGCTGTTTTTT. Translated, it gives CASPGTGRNTGELFF.

V gene TRBV28 combines with J gene TRBJ2-1; the D gene is possibly TRBD1 (6 bases). The V gene lost 8 bases and the J gene lost 8 bases, with 25 bases spanning the gap. Looked up from germline, CDR1 is MDHEN and CDR2 is SYDVKM. This CDR3 is built from 16 residues. The CDR3 DNA sequence: TGTGCCAGCCACCCCTCCGGGCCAGGGGATAAAGATGAGCAGTTCTTC. This gives the protein CASHPSGPGDKDEQFF.

The table lists this clone with a count of one. The rearrangement uses TRBV9 and TRBJ2-7, with D hard to call. Looked up from germline, CDR1 is SGDLS and CDR2 is YYNGEE. V gave up 2 bases and J gave up 3 bases, with 9 bases separating them. The CDR3 sequence is 13 residues long. DNA for the CDR3: TGTGCCAGCAGCGTCACGGCGGACTACGAGCAGTACTTC. It yields the protein CASSVTADYEQYF.

The rearrangement joins TRBV19 to TRBJ1-1; D not certain. Germline lookup yields CDR1 LNHDA and CDR2 SQIVND (reference sequence). This CDR3 region has 12 residues. V lost 5 bases to trimming and J lost 6 bases, with 10 bases between them. CDR3 residues: CASSPSVAEAFF. The CDR3 region has the DNA TGTGCCAGTAGTCCCTCCGTCGCTGAAGCTTTCTTT.

This sequence joins TRBV29-1 and TRBJ2-7; 9 bases match TRBD2. The V and J ends lost 6 bases and 3 bases, in that order; junction bases with no gene match: 15. The germline V gene encodes CDR1 SQVTM and CDR2 ANQGSEA. This CDR3 region has 16 residues. The CDR3 sequence is CSVQGIAGDGVYEQYF. DNA of the CDR3: TGCAGCGTCCAAGGGATAGCGGGAGATGGGGTCTACGAGCAGTACTTC.

The genes are TRBV7-2 and TRBJ1-3, with no clear D. Per germline, CDR1 SGHTA and CDR2 FQGNSA. Deletions cut 4 bases from V and 1 base from J, with 5 bases between. The CDR3 contains 13 residues. CDR3 nucleotides: TGTGCCAGCAGCTCCTATTCTGGAAACACCATATATTTT. This translates into CASSSYSGNTIYF.